This T cell receptor (beta chain) was sequenced during a study of blood T cell repertoires in COVID-19. Study details: Donors in the United States, Italy and Spain gave samples during acute or convalescent COVID-19.

In the source study's methods: Reference gene primer amplification gave nucleated cell count estimates. The data were produced by immunoSEQ multiplex PCR, yet TCRdb's version contains in-frame clones alone and is incomplete. That table is the source of V, J and clone size, and D and trimming were worked out from the DNA. The sample holds more than 200,000 clones; over 85% are singletons and the top ten take 3.5% to 4%. This study enrolled people aged 18 to 89 from about two dozen US geographic areas. V gave up 4 bases and J gave up 3 bases; unmatched junction bases: 6. The CDR3 totals 15 residues. Germline V gene lookup returns CDR1 SGHKS and CDR2 YYEKEE (reference sequence).

The chain carries TRBV5-5 and TRBJ1-1; 10 nucleotides line up with TRBD1. The TCR originated in a woman in her twenties or thirties with acute COVID-19. Sequencing input: PBMCs or T cells enriched from blood (not recorded which). The CDR3 reads CASSLSGQGHTEAFF. DNA for the CDR3: TGTGCCAGCAGCCTGTCGGGACAGGGGCACACTGAAGCTTTCTTT. Filled out from reference TRBV5-5 and TRBJ1-1, the complete variable domain reads DAGVTQSPTHLIKTRGQQVTLRCSPISGHKSVSWYQQVLGQGPQFIFQYYEKEERGRGNFPDRFSARQFPNYSSELNVNALLLGDSALYLCASSLSGQGHTEAFFGQGTRLTVV.